The 4 T cell receptor beta chains below were found in one sample sequenced in a study of T-cell reconstitution after alpha-beta-depleted transplantation in children. The TCRbeta library was prepared with unique molecular identifiers. TCRdb redid the calling of the PCR reads with MiXCR, one entry per CDR3 protein. The repertoire holds about 210,000 distinct CDR3 sequences, with roughly 15% as singletons. The sequences come from PBMCs, mostly from graft donor cells, collected 360 days after TCRalphabeta/CD19-depleted stem cell transplant. The receptors stem from a male patient aged 2-15 years who had a stem cell transplant for acute lymphoblastic leukemia, so the T cells may come from the graft donor.

This clonotype was counted a few times. The junction does not match germline at one end; this may be a read error. This sequence joins TRBV29-1 and TRBJ1-2; 7 bases match TRBD1. This CDR3 is 17 amino acids long. CDR1 and CDR2 from the germline V gene are SQVTM and ANQGSEA. The CDR3: CSVEGVETGPYNDGYTF. Here the CDR3 DNA reads TGCAGCGTTGAAGGGGTCGAGACAGGGCCCTATAACGATGGCTACACCTTC.

This clonotype has only a few counts. The chain carries TRBV9 and TRBJ2-7; perhaps TRBD1 as D (5 bases). CDR3 length equals 15 residues. Per the germline V gene, CDR1 is SGDLS and CDR2 is YYNGEE. Trimming removed 2 bases at V and 1 base at J, with 13 bases between. CDR3 sequence: CASSVEAGRSYEQYF. In nucleotides, the CDR3 is TGTGCCAGCAGCGTTGAGGCAGGGCGTTCCTACGAGCAGTACTTC. Complete variable domain (other parts from reference TRBV9 and TRBJ2-7): DSGVTQTPKHLITATGQRVTLRCSPRSGDLSVYWYQQSLDQGLQFLIQYYNGEERAKGNILERFSAQQFPDLHSELNLSSLELGDSALYFCASSVEAGRSYEQYFGPGTRLTVT.

This chain connects TRBV3-1 to TRBJ2-1; TRBD1 matches at 7 bases. The ends lost 0 bases at V and 4 bases at J; junction bases unmatched: 12. The germline CDR1 and CDR2 sequences are LGHDT and YNNKEL (reference sequence). This CDR3 region has 18 residues. The CDR3 nucleotides read TGTGCCAGCAGCCAAGATCGGAAGGACAGGTTTAGGTACAATGAGCAGTTCTTC. This codes for CASSQDRKDRFRYNEQFF.

This clonotype came up a few times. CDR3 amino acids: CASSYLQGSNAEAFF. Here the CDR3 DNA reads TGTGCCAGCAGTTACCTACAGGGAAGTAACGCTGAAGCTTTCTTT. The chain is built from TRBV6-5 and TRBJ1-1, with D perhaps TRBD1 (6 bases). Trimming took 2 bases from V and 6 from J, leaving 16 bases between them. From germline, CDR1 is MNHEY and CDR2 SVGAGI. The CDR3 is 15 amino acids.